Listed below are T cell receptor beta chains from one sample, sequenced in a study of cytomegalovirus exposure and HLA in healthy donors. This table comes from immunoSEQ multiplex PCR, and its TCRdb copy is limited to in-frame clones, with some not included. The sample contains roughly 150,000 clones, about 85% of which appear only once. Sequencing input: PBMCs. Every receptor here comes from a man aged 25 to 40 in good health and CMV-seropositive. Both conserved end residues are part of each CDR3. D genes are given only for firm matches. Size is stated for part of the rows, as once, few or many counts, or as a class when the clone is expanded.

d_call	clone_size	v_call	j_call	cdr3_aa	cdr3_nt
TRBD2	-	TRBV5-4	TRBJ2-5	CASSVSGGETQYF	TGTGCCAGCAGCGTTAGCGGGGGGGAGACCCAGTACTTC
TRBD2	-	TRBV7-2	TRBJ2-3	CASSLAGAGGGDTQYF	TGTGCCAGCAGCTTAGCGGGGGCGGGAGGCGGGGATACGCAGTATTTT
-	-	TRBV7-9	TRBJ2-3	CASSLGQFTDTQYF	TGTGCCAGCAGCCTTGGACAGTTCACAGATACGCAGTATTTT
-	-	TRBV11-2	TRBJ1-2	CASSLAGSDGYTF	TGTGCCAGCAGCTTAGCAGGAAGTGATGGCTACACCTTC
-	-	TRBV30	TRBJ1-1	CAWTRTQGNTEAFF	TGTGCCTGGACACGGACACAGGGTAACACTGAAGCTTTCTTT
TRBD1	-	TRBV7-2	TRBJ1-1	CASSLTGGYTEAFF	TGTGCCAGCAGCCTTACAGGGGGCTACACTGAAGCTTTCTTT
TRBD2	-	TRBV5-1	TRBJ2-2	CASSSQTSGTVGELFF	TGCGCCAGCAGCTCCCAGACTAGCGGGACGGTCGGGGAGCTGTTTTTT
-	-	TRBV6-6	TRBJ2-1	CASSYTYAAGPNEQFF	TGTGCCAGCAGTTATACCTACGCAGCGGGTCCCAATGAGCAGTTCTTC
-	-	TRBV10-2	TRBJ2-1	CASSSSRTGSEQFF	TGCGCCAGCAGTAGTTCCCGAACAGGGAGTGAGCAGTTCTTC
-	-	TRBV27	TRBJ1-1	CASSLAGEAFF	TGTGCCAGCAGTTTGGCAGGTGAAGCTTTCTTT
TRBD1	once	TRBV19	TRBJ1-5	CASSIAGGINQPQHF	TGTGCCAGTAGTATAGCAGGGGGGATCAATCAGCCCCAGCATTTT
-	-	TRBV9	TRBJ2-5	CASSVGQRQETQYF	TGTGCCAGCAGCGTAGGACAGCGTCAAGAGACCCAGTACTTC
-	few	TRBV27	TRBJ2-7	CASSPRDPLVSGEQYF	TGTGCCAGCAGTCCGCGGGATCCTCTCGTGTCGGGCGAGCAGTACTTC
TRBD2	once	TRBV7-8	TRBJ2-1	CASSLGGLAGGPPYNEQFF	TGTGCCAGCAGCTTAGGGGGACTAGCGGGAGGGCCGCCCTACAATGAGCAGTTCTTC
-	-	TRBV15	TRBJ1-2	CATSRDGAGAGYTF	TGTGCCACCAGCAGAGATGGGGCAGGGGCTGGCTACACCTTC
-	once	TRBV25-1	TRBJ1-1	CASRTANTEAFF	TGTGCCAGTAGGACAGCGAACACTGAAGCTTTCTTT
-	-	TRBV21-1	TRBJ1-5	CASRSITGNQPQHF	TGTGCCAGCAGGTCAATAACAGGGAATCAGCCCCAGCATTTT
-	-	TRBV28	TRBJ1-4	CASSLTGSGEKLFF	TGTGCCAGCAGTTTGACGGGGTCGGGTGAAAAACTGTTTTTT
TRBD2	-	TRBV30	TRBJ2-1	CAWSVSRTSGAYNEQFF	TGTGCCTGGAGTGTAAGTCGGACTAGCGGCGCCTACAATGAGCAGTTCTTC
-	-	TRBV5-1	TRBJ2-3	CASSPTDTDTQYF	TGCGCCAGCAGCCCGACAGACACAGATACGCAGTATTTT
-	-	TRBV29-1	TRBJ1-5	CSVEETGDQPQHF	TGCAGCGTTGAAGAGACGGGAGATCAGCCCCAGCATTTT
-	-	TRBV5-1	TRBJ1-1	CASSLRQGRLNTEAFF	TGCGCCAGCAGCTTAAGGCAGGGGCGTTTGAACACTGAAGCTTTCTTT
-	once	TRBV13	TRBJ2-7	CASSNRGGGVYEQYF	TGTGCCAGCAGTAACCGCGGAGGGGGCGTCTACGAGCAGTACTTC
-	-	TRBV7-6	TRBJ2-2	CASSLVSTTNTGELFF	TGTGCCAGCAGCTTAGTTTCAACAACGAACACCGGGGAGCTGTTTTTT
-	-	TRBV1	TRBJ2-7	CTSSRTSDPSYEQYF	TGCACCAGCAGCCGGACTAGCGATCCCAGCTACGAGCAGTACTTC
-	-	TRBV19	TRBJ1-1	CASRQQSGQAFF	TGTGCCAGTAGGCAACAGAGCGGGCAAGCTTTCTTT
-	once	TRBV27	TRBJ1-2	CASSPSMGLLNYGYTF	TGTGCCAGCAGTCCCTCGATGGGGCTTTTGAACTATGGCTACACCTTC
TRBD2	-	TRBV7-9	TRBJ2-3	CASSLAGGTDTQYF	TGTGCCAGCAGCTTAGCGGGAGGGACAGATACGCAGTATTTT
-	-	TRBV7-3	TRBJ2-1	CASSGGEPYNEQFF	TGTGCCAGCAGTGGAGGGGAACCCTACAATGAGCAGTTCTTC
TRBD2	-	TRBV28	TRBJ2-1	CASSRTSPYNEQFF	TGTGCCAGCTCCCGGACTAGCCCGTACAATGAGCAGTTCTTC
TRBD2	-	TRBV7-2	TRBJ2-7	CASSSFAPGLAIHEQYF	TGTGCCAGCAGCTCGTTCGCTCCGGGACTAGCGATCCACGAGCAGTACTTC
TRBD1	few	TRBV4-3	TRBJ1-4	CASSARTGGRRGEKLFF	TGCGCCAGCAGCGCTCGGACAGGGGGCCGAAGGGGTGAAAAACTGTTTTTT
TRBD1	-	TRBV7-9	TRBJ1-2	CASSLVPGQGLYGYTF	TGTGCCAGCAGCTTAGTACCGGGACAGGGCCTTTATGGCTACACCTTC
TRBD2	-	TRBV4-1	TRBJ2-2	CASSTGLAGGLGTGELFF	TGCGCCAGCAGCACCGGACTAGCGGGAGGCTTAGGCACCGGGGAGCTGTTTTTT
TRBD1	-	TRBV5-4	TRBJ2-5	CASSRDRGETQYF	TGTGCCAGCAGCAGAGACAGGGGGGAGACCCAGTACTTC
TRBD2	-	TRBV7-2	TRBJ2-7	CASSLQASGSSYEQYF	TGTGCCAGCAGCCTACAGGCTAGCGGGAGCTCCTACGAGCAGTACTTC
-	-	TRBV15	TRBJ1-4	CATSSPGGAGQVEKLFF	TGTGCCACCAGCAGCCCCGGGGGGGCAGGGCAGGTAGAAAAACTGTTTTTT
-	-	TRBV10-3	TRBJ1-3	CAISEQINTIYF	TGTGCCATCAGTGAACAGATAAACACCATATATTTT
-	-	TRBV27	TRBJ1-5	CASSLSSTTAFNQPQHF	TGTGCCAGCAGCCTTAGCTCAACGACAGCTTTCAATCAGCCCCAGCATTTT
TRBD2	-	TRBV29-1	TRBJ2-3	CSVRSGNTDTQYF	TGCAGCGTACGTAGCGGGAACACAGATACGCAGTATTTT
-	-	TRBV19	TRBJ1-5	CASSIEARPQHF	TGTGCCAGTAGTATAGAAGCTAGACCCCAGCATTTT
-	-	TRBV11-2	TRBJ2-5	CASSLVLSRAQETQYF	TGTGCCAGCAGCTTGGTCCTATCGCGGGCCCAAGAGACCCAGTACTTC
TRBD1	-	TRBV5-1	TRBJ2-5	CASSPWPAGQGGTQYF	TGCGCCAGCAGCCCGTGGCCCGCGGGACAGGGAGGGACCCAGTACTTC
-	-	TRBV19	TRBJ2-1	CASKGVTTHYNEQFF	TGTGCCAGTAAAGGCGTGACTACCCACTACAATGAGCAGTTCTTC
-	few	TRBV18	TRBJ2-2	CASSPAGTGELFF	TGTGCCAGCTCACCAGCGGGGACCGGGGAGCTGTTTTTT
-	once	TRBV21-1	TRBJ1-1	CASSKNPDTRNTEAFF	TGTGCCAGCAGCAAAAATCCGGACACGAGGAACACTGAAGCTTTCTTT
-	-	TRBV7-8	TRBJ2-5	CASSLASRETQYF	TGTGCCAGCAGCTTAGCTAGTCGGGAGACCCAGTACTTC